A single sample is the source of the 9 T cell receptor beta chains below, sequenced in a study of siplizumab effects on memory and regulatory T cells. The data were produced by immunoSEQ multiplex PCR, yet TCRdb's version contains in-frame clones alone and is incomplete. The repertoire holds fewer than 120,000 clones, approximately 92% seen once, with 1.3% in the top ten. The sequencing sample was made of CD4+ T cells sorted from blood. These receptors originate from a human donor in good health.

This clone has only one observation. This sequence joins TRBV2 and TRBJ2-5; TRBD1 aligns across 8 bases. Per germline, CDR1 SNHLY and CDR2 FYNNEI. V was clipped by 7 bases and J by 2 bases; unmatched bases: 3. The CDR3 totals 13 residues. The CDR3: CASNRDRQETQYF. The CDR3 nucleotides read TGTGCCAGCAACCGGGACAGGCAAGAGACCCAGTACTTC.

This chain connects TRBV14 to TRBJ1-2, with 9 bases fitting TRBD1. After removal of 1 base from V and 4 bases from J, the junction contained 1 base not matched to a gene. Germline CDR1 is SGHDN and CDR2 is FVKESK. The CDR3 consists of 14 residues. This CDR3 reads CASSQVTGGYGYTF. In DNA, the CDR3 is TGTGCCAGCAGCCAAGTGACAGGGGGCTATGGCTACACCTTC.

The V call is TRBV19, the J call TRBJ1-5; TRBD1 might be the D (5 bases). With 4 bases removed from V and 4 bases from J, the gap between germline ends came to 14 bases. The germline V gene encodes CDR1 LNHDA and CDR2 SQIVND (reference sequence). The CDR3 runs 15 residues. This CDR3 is CASSRLDTSNQPQHF. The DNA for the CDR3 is TGTGCCAGTAGTAGATTGGACACGAGTAATCAGCCCCAGCATTTT.

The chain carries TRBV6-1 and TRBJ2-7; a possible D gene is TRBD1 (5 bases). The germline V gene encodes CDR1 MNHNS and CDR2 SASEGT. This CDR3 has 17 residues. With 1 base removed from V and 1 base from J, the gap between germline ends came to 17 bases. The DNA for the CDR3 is TGTGCCAGCAGTGAAGTTACAGGTCGACCCGGATCCTACGAGCAGTACTTC. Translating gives CASSEVTGRPGSYEQYF.

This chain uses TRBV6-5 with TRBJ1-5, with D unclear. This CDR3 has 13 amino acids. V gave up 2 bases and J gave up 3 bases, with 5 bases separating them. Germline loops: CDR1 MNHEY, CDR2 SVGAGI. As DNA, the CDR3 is TGTGCCAGCAGTTACAGTTACAATCAGCCCCAGCATTTT. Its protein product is CASSYSYNQPQHF.

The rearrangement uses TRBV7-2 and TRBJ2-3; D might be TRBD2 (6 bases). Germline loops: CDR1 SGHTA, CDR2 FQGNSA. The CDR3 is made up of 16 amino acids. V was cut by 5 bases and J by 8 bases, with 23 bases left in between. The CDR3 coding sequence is TGTGCCAGCAGCGTCCCCGGGACTGGGAGGAAGGCTACGCAGTATTTT. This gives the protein CASSVPGTGRKATQYF.

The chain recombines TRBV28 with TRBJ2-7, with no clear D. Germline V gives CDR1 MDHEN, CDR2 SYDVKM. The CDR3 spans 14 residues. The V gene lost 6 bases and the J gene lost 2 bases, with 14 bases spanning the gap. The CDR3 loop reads CASSTVRAPYEQYF. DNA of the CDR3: TGTGCCAGCAGCACGGTCCGCGCGCCCTACGAGCAGTACTTC.

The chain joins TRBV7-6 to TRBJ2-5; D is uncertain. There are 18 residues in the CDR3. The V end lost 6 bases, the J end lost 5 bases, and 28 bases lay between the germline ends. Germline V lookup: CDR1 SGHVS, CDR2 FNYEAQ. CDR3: CASRQRVSSSGEGETQYF. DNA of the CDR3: TGTGCCAGCAGACAAAGGGTCTCCTCAAGTGGGGAAGGGGAGACCCAGTACTTC.

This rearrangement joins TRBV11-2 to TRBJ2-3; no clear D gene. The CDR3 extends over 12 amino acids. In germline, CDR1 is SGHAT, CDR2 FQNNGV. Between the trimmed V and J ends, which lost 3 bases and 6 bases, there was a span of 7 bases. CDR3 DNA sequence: TGTGCCAGCAGCTTTAATGAGGATACGCAGTATTTT. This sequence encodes CASSFNEDTQYF.